These 20 T cell receptor beta chains were sequenced from one sample in a study of T cell repertoires in cytomegalovirus infection (dated by TCRdb to the late 2010s). TCRdb names Illumina HiSeq 1500 as the instrument used. TCRdb reran the public reads through fastp at Q25 and MiXCR, keeping productive beta chains. Every entry covers one CDR3 protein and lists the most common genes and DNA from its rows. The sample data list over 250,000 distinct CDR3 sequences, and approximately 22% of these were observed just once. The biggest ten clones account for about 21% of the sample. These receptors' antigens are unknown. The intended sense of this specimen's treatment or condition label: in vitro stimulation with specific CMV peptide epitopes to enrich CMV-specific T cells. The material was cultured PBMCs, obtained from culture after CMV antigen stimulation. The receptors stem from a human donor in good health (CMV status not recorded). Some clones in this sample may be carry-over from other donors' samples.

The V call is TRBV27, the J call TRBJ2-1; D uncertain. Germline lookup yields CDR1 MNHEY and CDR2 SMNVEV (reference sequence). The CDR3 loop spans 16 amino acids. V dropped 3 bases and J dropped 0 bases, with 12 bases sitting between them. In DNA, the CDR3 is TGTGCCAGCAGTTTGGACGAGAGTATCTCCTACAATGAGCAGTTCTTC. Amino acid sequence: CASSLDESISYNEQFF.

The rearrangement joins TRBV9 to TRBJ2-1; 11 nucleotides line up with TRBD2. Losses at the gene ends were 7 bases for V and 8 bases for J; bases not matched to a gene: 5. The V gene's germline CDR1 is SGDLS and CDR2 YYNGEE. The length of the CDR3 is 13 residues. CDR3 residues: CASGSGRGYEQFF. CDR3 coding DNA: TGTGCCAGCGGTAGCGGGAGGGGATATGAGCAGTTCTTC.

The chain recombines TRBV7-6 with TRBJ2-5; D unclear. CDR3 length: 12 amino acids. Germline CDR1 SGHVS, CDR2 FNYEAQ. V was trimmed by 1 base and J by 8 bases, leaving 8 bases between them. CDR3 sequence (DNA): TGTGCCAGCAGCTTAGGTGGTCAAACCCAGTACTTC. Amino acids: CASSLGGQTQYF.

The gene calls are TRBV4-2 and TRBJ1-3; D gene ambiguous. V gave up 0 bases and J gave up 0 bases, with 12 bases separating them. Germline V CDR1 and CDR2: LGHNA, YNFKEQ. The CDR3 runs 17 residues. CDR3 DNA: TGTGCCAGCAGCCAAGAAGACCTCGCCGTCTCTGGAAACACCATATATTTT. Protein product: CASSQEDLAVSGNTIYF.

This sequence joins TRBV28 and TRBJ2-7, with 13 bases identical to TRBD2. The CDR3 is made up of 14 amino acids. With 8 bases clipped from V and 2 bases from J, the junction kept 3 bases outside the gene matches. Germline V CDR1 and CDR2: MDHEN, SYDVKM. CDR3 in DNA: TGTGCCAGCCTAGGGACTAGCGGGACCTACGAGCAGTACTTC. This translates into CASLGTSGTYEQYF. The whole variable domain, remainder taken from reference TRBV28 and TRBJ2-7, is DVKVTQSSRYLVKRTGEKVFLECVQDMDHENMFWYRQDPGLGLRLIYFSYDVKMKEKGDIPEGYSVSREKKERFSLILESASTNQTSMYLCASLGTSGTYEQYFGPGTRLTVT.

This chain joins TRBV19 and TRBJ1-2; 11 bases align to TRBD1. Germline CDR1 is LNHDA and CDR2 is SQIVND (reference sequence). With 5 bases clipped from V and 5 bases from J, the junction kept 4 bases outside the gene matches. This CDR3 comprises 14 residues. CDR3 residues: CASSGQGAEYGYTF. As DNA, the CDR3 is TGTGCCAGTAGTGGACAGGGGGCGGAATATGGCTACACCTTC.

This chain links TRBV2 with TRBJ2-6, with D tentatively TRBD2 (6 bases). There are 14 residues in the CDR3. Trimming removed 6 bases from V and 0 bases from J, with 6 bases in between. Germline-derived CDR1 and CDR2 are SNHLY and FYNNEI. The CDR3 loop reads CASREGSGANVLTF. CDR3 DNA sequence: TGTGCCAGCAGGGAGGGCTCTGGGGCCAACGTCCTGACTTTC.

This clonotype was seen more than once but under ten times. This chain connects TRBV4-3 to TRBJ2-2, with D unresolved. Trimming left V 0 bases short and J 3 bases short, with 8 bases between. Looked up from germline, CDR1 is LGHNA and CDR2 is YSLEER. The CDR3 is 15 amino acids. CDR3 bases: TGCGCCAGCAGCCAAGACCGGGTATACACCGGGGAGCTGTTTTTT. This translates into CASSQDRVYTGELFF.

The count of this clonotype is one. The chain combines TRBV19 with TRBJ1-5; D not certain. Germline assignment: CDR1 LNHDA and CDR2 SQIVND (reference sequence). V lost 2 bases and J lost 3, with 14 bases in between. The CDR3 sequence is 16 residues long. In DNA form, the CDR3 reads TGTGCCAGTAGTATACGGACCACAGCTATCAATCAGCCCCAGCATTTT. Translation gives CASSIRTTAINQPQHF.

This clonotype was seen a few times. The chain couples TRBV12-3 or TRBV12-4 to TRBJ2-2, with D maybe TRBD1 (5 bases). The V gene lost 5 bases and the J gene lost 3 bases, with 10 bases spanning the gap. This CDR3 has 14 amino acids. The CDR3 sequence: CASSAQGYTGELFF. The DNA for the CDR3 is TGTGCCAGCAGTGCTCAGGGTTACACCGGGGAGCTGTTTTTT.

V usage is TRBV12-3 or TRBV12-4 and J usage is TRBJ1-5; D might be TRBD1 (5 bases). There are 14 residues in the CDR3. V lost 6 bases and J 4 bases, leaving 13 bases between the germline ends. The DNA of the CDR3 is TGTGCCAGCAGGGCGGGGGGGAAGAATCAGCCCCAGCATTTT. Its protein product is CASRAGGKNQPQHF.

The rearrangement links TRBV20-1 to TRBJ2-3; perhaps TRBD2 as D (7 bases). The CDR3 consists of 16 residues. Between the trimmed V and J ends, which lost 6 bases and 5 bases, there was a span of 24 bases. Germline V gives CDR1 DFQATT, CDR2 SNEGSKA (reference sequence). The CDR3 is CSATLDSGGQGDTQYF. DNA of the CDR3: TGCAGTGCCACCCTCGATTCGGGGGGCCAGGGAGATACGCAGTATTTT.

This clonotype was picked up many times. The V and J genes are TRBV12-3 or TRBV12-4 and TRBJ1-2; possible D gene TRBD1, 5 bases. Trimming took off 6 bases at V and 7 bases at J, with 12 bases between the two ends. The CDR3 totals 12 residues. Here the CDR3 reads CASRGVRPGYTF. CDR3 nucleotide sequence: TGTGCCAGCAGGGGGGTGCGGCCTGGCTACACCTTC.

The rearrangement uses TRBV9 and TRBJ2-3; D ambiguous. This CDR3 is 15 amino acids long. Germline assignment: CDR1 SGDLS and CDR2 YYNGEE. V was shortened by 0 bases and J by 2 bases, with 10 bases between the two germline ends. The DNA of the CDR3 is TGTGCCAGCAGCGTAGACTACACCATCACAGATACGCAGTATTTT. Translation: CASSVDYTITDTQYF. Filled out from reference TRBV9 and TRBJ2-3, the complete variable domain reads DSGVTQTPKHLITATGQRVTLRCSPRSGDLSVYWYQQSLDQGLQFLIQYYNGEERAKGNILERFSAQQFPDLHSELNLSSLELGDSALYFCASSVDYTITDTQYFGPGTRLTVL.

In its sample, this clonotype was seen a few times. This chain links TRBV29-1 with TRBJ1-6; TRBD1 aligns across 7 bases. CDR1 is SQVTM, CDR2 ANQGSEA, per germline. This CDR3 is 13 amino acids long. V dropped 5 bases and J dropped 10; count of bases not matched to a gene: 8. In DNA, the CDR3 is TGCAGCGTTCTGACAGGGATAAACTCACCCCTCCACTTT. Its protein is CSVLTGINSPLHF.

The CDR3 spells CASSRGLQSDTQYF. The CDR3 coding sequence is TGTGCCAGCAGCCGCGGACTACAATCAGATACGCAGTATTTT. The rearrangement joins TRBV7-2 to TRBJ2-3, with D perhaps matching TRBD2 (6 bases). Per the germline V gene, CDR1 is SGHTA and CDR2 is FQGNSA. CDR3 length: 14 residues. V lost 5 bases to trimming and J lost 4 bases, with 13 bases between them. Full variable domain (rest looked up from reference TRBV7-2 and TRBJ2-3): GAGVSQSPSNKVTEKGKDVELRCDPISGHTALYWYRQSLGQGLEFLIYFQGNSAPDKSGLPSDRFSAERTGGSVSTLTIQRTQQEDSAVYLCASSRGLQSDTQYFGPGTRLTVL.

The rearrangement joins TRBV18 to TRBJ2-7; TRBD1 matches 12 bases. The length of the CDR3 is 14 residues. Germline V gene data show CDR1 as KGHSH and CDR2 as LQKENI. With 4 bases clipped from V and 5 bases from J, the junction kept 3 bases outside the gene matches. The CDR3 DNA reads as TGTGCCAGCTCACGTGGGACAGGGGGCGACGAGCAGTACTTC. Translation: CASSRGTGGDEQYF.

This chain connects TRBV25-1 to TRBJ2-2; 9 positions agree with TRBD1. V shed 6 bases, J shed 4 bases, and the junction held 12 bases outside the gene matches. Germline values: CDR1 MGHDK, CDR2 SYGVNS. This CDR3 has 17 residues. The CDR3 bases are TGTGCCAGCAGGGAAGCACCGGGACAGGGCTCCACCGGGGAGCTGTTTTTT. It is translated as CASREAPGQGSTGELFF.

V usage is TRBV6-5 and J usage is TRBJ1-2, with no clear D. CDR1 is MNHEY and CDR2 is SVGAGI in the germline V gene. The CDR3 is made up of 11 amino acids. The V and J ends lost 7 bases and 2 bases respectively, with 5 bases between them. The CDR3 DNA is TGTGCCAGCATTACAAACTATGGCTACACCTTC. Translated: CASITNYGYTF.

This clonotype was seen a few times. The chain combines TRBV7-3 with TRBJ2-1; D remains unclear. V dropped 0 bases and J dropped 7 bases, with 7 bases sitting between them. Germline CDR1 reads SGHTA; CDR2 reads FQGTGA. The CDR3 contains 13 residues. The CDR3 is CASSLTLGNEQFF. CDR3 nucleotides: TGTGCCAGCAGCTTAACGTTGGGGAATGAGCAGTTCTTC.